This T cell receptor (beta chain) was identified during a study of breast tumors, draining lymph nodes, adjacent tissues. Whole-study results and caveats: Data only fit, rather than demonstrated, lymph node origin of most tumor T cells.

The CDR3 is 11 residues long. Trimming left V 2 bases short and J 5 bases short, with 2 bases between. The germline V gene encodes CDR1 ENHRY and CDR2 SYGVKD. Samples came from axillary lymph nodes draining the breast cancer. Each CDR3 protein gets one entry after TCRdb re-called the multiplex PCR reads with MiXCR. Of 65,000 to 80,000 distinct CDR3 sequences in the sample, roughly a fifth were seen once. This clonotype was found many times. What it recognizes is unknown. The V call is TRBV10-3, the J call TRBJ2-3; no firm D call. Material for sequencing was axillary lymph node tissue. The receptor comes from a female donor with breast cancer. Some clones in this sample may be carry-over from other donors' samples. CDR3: CAISEGDTQYF. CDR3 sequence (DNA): TGTGCCATCAGTGAGGGAGATACGCAGTATTTT.